The rows below give T cell receptor beta chains drawn from one sample of a study of blood T cells in healthy people across ages. MiXCR was run by TCRdb on the 5' RACE reads, yielding one entry per CDR3 protein. This sample has approximately 850,000 distinct CDR3 sequences, with under 45% found just once. The sequencing sample was made of blood. Receptor source: a man aged 55 to 69 in good health. Both conserved end residues are part of each CDR3. Each record gives: clone size, D gene, V gene, J gene, CDR3 DNA, CDR3 protein. D genes are given only for firm matches. Not all rows give a size; the values are once, few, many and, for expanded clones, a class.

abundance: NA; d_gene: TRBD1; v_gene: TRBV20-1; j_gene: TRBJ2-1; CDR3nt: TGCAGTGCTAGAGATGAAAGGCGACAGGGCGGCAATGAGCAGTTCTTC; CDR3aa: CSARDERRQGGNEQFF
abundance: NA; d_gene: NA; v_gene: TRBV9; j_gene: TRBJ1-1; CDR3nt: TGTGCCAGCAGCGTAGCTTCCGGGAACACTGAAGCTTTCTTT; CDR3aa: CASSVASGNTEAFF
abundance: NA; d_gene: NA; v_gene: TRBV7-9; j_gene: TRBJ2-3; CDR3nt: TGTGCCAGCATCCCCGTGGCACTCACAGATACGCAGTATTTT; CDR3aa: CASIPVALTDTQYF
abundance: many; d_gene: TRBD1; v_gene: TRBV10-3; j_gene: TRBJ2-7; CDR3nt: TGTGCCATCAGTGGAAACCGGGACAGCTACGAGCAGTACTTC; CDR3aa: CAISGNRDSYEQYF
abundance: few; d_gene: NA; v_gene: TRBV6-1; j_gene: TRBJ2-6; CDR3nt: TGTGCCAGCAGACCCCGGGACGTGAAGTCTGGGGCCAACGTCCTGACTTTC; CDR3aa: CASRPRDVKSGANVLTF
abundance: NA; d_gene: NA; v_gene: TRBV14; j_gene: TRBJ2-3; CDR3nt: TGTGCCAGCAGCCAAGAAGGTGCATATACGCAGTATTTT; CDR3aa: CASSQEGAYTQYF
abundance: few; d_gene: NA; v_gene: TRBV6-2/TRBV6-3; j_gene: TRBJ2-7; CDR3nt: TGTGCCAGCAGACGGTCCGGGCCAATCTACGAGCAGTACTTC; CDR3aa: CASRRSGPIYEQYF
abundance: few; d_gene: TRBD2; v_gene: TRBV14; j_gene: TRBJ2-7; CDR3nt: TGTGCCAGCAGCCAAGGGGGCCTAGCGGCGTACGAGCAGTACTTC; CDR3aa: CASSQGGLAAYEQYF
abundance: NA; d_gene: NA; v_gene: TRBV4-1; j_gene: TRBJ2-1; CDR3nt: TGCGCCAGCAGCCAGAATTGGGGGAGCAATGAGCAGTTCTTC; CDR3aa: CASSQNWGSNEQFF
abundance: NA; d_gene: TRBD2; v_gene: TRBV11-2; j_gene: TRBJ2-3; CDR3nt: TGTGCCAGCAGCCCACCGACTAGCGGGGGGGCAGATACGCAGTATTTT; CDR3aa: CASSPPTSGGADTQYF
abundance: few; d_gene: TRBD2; v_gene: TRBV4-3; j_gene: TRBJ2-1; CDR3nt: TGCGCCAGCAGCCAAGATAAGGCTAGCGGGGGGCCCCGGGCGAATGAGCAGTTCTTC; CDR3aa: CASSQDKASGGPRANEQFF
abundance: many; d_gene: NA; v_gene: TRBV20-1; j_gene: TRBJ2-5; CDR3nt: TGCAGTGCTAGGATAAGTCGGACCCAGTACTTC; CDR3aa: CSARISRTQYF
abundance: NA; d_gene: NA; v_gene: TRBV5-1; j_gene: TRBJ2-1; CDR3nt: TGCGCCAGCAGCTTGGAAAACCGGGCCAATAATGAGCAGTTCTTC; CDR3aa: CASSLENRANNEQFF
abundance: NA; d_gene: NA; v_gene: TRBV10-3; j_gene: TRBJ2-7; CDR3nt: TGTGCCATCAGTGACTACTTTCCCTACGAGCAGTACTTC; CDR3aa: CAISDYFPYEQYF
abundance: NA; d_gene: NA; v_gene: TRBV10-3; j_gene: TRBJ2-2; CDR3nt: TGTGCCGTCAGGCCGGGACCCAGCACCGGGGAGCTGTTTTTT; CDR3aa: CAVRPGPSTGELFF
abundance: NA; d_gene: TRBD1; v_gene: TRBV6-5; j_gene: TRBJ2-1; CDR3nt: TGTGCCAGCAGTGACGGACAGGGAACGGGAGAGCAGTTCTTC; CDR3aa: CASSDGQGTGEQFF
abundance: NA; d_gene: TRBD1; v_gene: TRBV9; j_gene: TRBJ2-7; CDR3nt: TGTGCCAGCAGCCCACATCCGGGACAGGGGGACGAGCAGTACTTC; CDR3aa: CASSPHPGQGDEQYF
abundance: few; d_gene: NA; v_gene: TRBV7-2; j_gene: TRBJ1-1; CDR3nt: TGTGCCAGCAGGGTAGGGGCGATGAACACTGAAGCTTTCTTT; CDR3aa: CASRVGAMNTEAFF
abundance: NA; d_gene: TRBD1; v_gene: TRBV11-2; j_gene: TRBJ2-5; CDR3nt: TGTGCCAGCAGCCACGGGACAGTCCAAGAGACCCAGTACTTC; CDR3aa: CASSHGTVQETQYF
abundance: NA; d_gene: TRBD2; v_gene: TRBV5-1; j_gene: TRBJ2-3; CDR3nt: TGCGCCAGCAGCTTCGGGACTAGCGGGGGCGATACGCAGTATTTT; CDR3aa: CASSFGTSGGDTQYF
abundance: NA; d_gene: NA; v_gene: TRBV9; j_gene: TRBJ2-2; CDR3nt: TGTGCCAGCAGCCCCTCTCTTGTGGGGGGGCGGATGAGGACCGGGGAGCTGTTTTTT; CDR3aa: CASSPSLVGGRMRTGELFF
abundance: few; d_gene: TRBD2; v_gene: TRBV20-1; j_gene: TRBJ2-7; CDR3nt: TGCAGTGCTCAAGGAGAGCGGGGGAGCTACGAGCAGTACTTC; CDR3aa: CSAQGERGSYEQYF
abundance: NA; d_gene: NA; v_gene: TRBV24-1; j_gene: TRBJ2-5; CDR3nt: TGTGCCACAGCGGCCGGGGGCGCGGAGACCCAGTACTTC; CDR3aa: CATAAGGAETQYF
abundance: NA; d_gene: NA; v_gene: TRBV2; j_gene: TRBJ1-1; CDR3nt: TGTGCCAGCAGTGTGGAGGGGAGGACTGAAGCTTTCTTT; CDR3aa: CASSVEGRTEAFF
abundance: NA; d_gene: NA; v_gene: TRBV18; j_gene: TRBJ1-2; CDR3nt: TGTGCCAGCTCACCACCGGGCCCCCGTTGGAACTATGGCTACACCTTC; CDR3aa: CASSPPGPRWNYGYTF
abundance: NA; d_gene: NA; v_gene: TRBV7-2; j_gene: TRBJ2-7; CDR3nt: TGTGCCAGCAGCCCCCCCGGGGGAGCCTCCTACGAGCAGTACTTC; CDR3aa: CASSPPGGASYEQYF
abundance: once; d_gene: TRBD2; v_gene: TRBV7-9; j_gene: TRBJ2-5; CDR3nt: TGTGCCAGCAGCCCCGGCGGACTAGCGGGGGGGCCGACACACCAAGAGACCCAGTACTTC; CDR3aa: CASSPGGLAGGPTHQETQYF
abundance: NA; d_gene: TRBD1; v_gene: TRBV25-1; j_gene: TRBJ2-5; CDR3nt: TGTGCCAACAGTGATGACCGGACAGGGCGAGAGACCCAGTACTTC; CDR3aa: CANSDDRTGRETQYF
abundance: NA; d_gene: NA; v_gene: TRBV4-1; j_gene: TRBJ2-7; CDR3nt: TGCGCCAGCAGCCCTCCCCAGAGGGAGTCCGAGCAGTACTTC; CDR3aa: CASSPPQRESEQYF
abundance: NA; d_gene: NA; v_gene: TRBV11-1; j_gene: TRBJ2-7; CDR3nt: TGTGCCAGCAGCTTAGGGCAGGGTAACTACAATGAGCAGTACTTC; CDR3aa: CASSLGQGNYNEQYF
abundance: few; d_gene: NA; v_gene: TRBV30; j_gene: TRBJ1-4; CDR3nt: TGTGCCTGGAGTGTCGGGATTATTAATGAAAAACTGTTTTTT; CDR3aa: CAWSVGIINEKLFF
abundance: NA; d_gene: NA; v_gene: TRBV7-9; j_gene: TRBJ2-1; CDR3nt: TGTGCCAGCAGCTGTGTACATGGGAATGAGCAGTTCTTC; CDR3aa: CASSCVHGNEQFF
abundance: NA; d_gene: TRBD1; v_gene: TRBV25-1; j_gene: TRBJ2-1; CDR3nt: TGTGCCAGCGGCCCCTGGCAGGGGGCTGCGTTCTTC; CDR3aa: CASGPWQGAAFF
abundance: NA; d_gene: TRBD2; v_gene: TRBV4-3; j_gene: TRBJ2-6; CDR3nt: TGCGCCAGCAGCCCTGGGACTAGCGGGAGCGCTGGGGCCAACGTCCTGACTTTC; CDR3aa: CASSPGTSGSAGANVLTF
abundance: few; d_gene: NA; v_gene: TRBV6-5; j_gene: TRBJ1-6; CDR3nt: TGTGCCAGCAGTTACACCGGGTTCTATAATTCACCCCTCCACTTT; CDR3aa: CASSYTGFYNSPLHF
abundance: once; d_gene: NA; v_gene: TRBV6-5; j_gene: TRBJ2-2; CDR3nt: TGTGCCAGCAGTTACGACACCCTCTACACCGGGGAGCTGTTTTTT; CDR3aa: CASSYDTLYTGELFF
abundance: NA; d_gene: NA; v_gene: TRBV10-1; j_gene: TRBJ2-1; CDR3nt: TGCGCCAGCAGTGGTACGGGCAACAATGAGCAGTTCTTC; CDR3aa: CASSGTGNNEQFF
abundance: NA; d_gene: TRBD2; v_gene: TRBV9; j_gene: TRBJ2-3; CDR3nt: TGTGCCAGCACTCTTAGCGGGGGCACAGATACGCAGTATTTT; CDR3aa: CASTLSGGTDTQYF
abundance: few; d_gene: NA; v_gene: TRBV20-1; j_gene: TRBJ2-3; CDR3nt: TGCAGTGCTCGTACCGGGACTCAACGCACAGATACGCAGTATTTT; CDR3aa: CSARTGTQRTDTQYF
abundance: few; d_gene: NA; v_gene: TRBV9; j_gene: TRBJ2-3; CDR3nt: TGTGCCAGCAGCGTTGATAGGGATGGAGATACGCAGTATTTT; CDR3aa: CASSVDRDGDTQYF
abundance: few; d_gene: NA; v_gene: TRBV7-2; j_gene: TRBJ2-1; CDR3nt: TGTGCCAGCTACCGGGAAGGGGGCTACAATGAGCAGTTCTTC; CDR3aa: CASYREGGYNEQFF
abundance: NA; d_gene: TRBD2; v_gene: TRBV7-2; j_gene: TRBJ2-1; CDR3nt: TGTGCCAGCAGGGGGACTAGTGTAGGCGGCTCCTACAATGAGCAGTTCTTC; CDR3aa: CASRGTSVGGSYNEQFF
abundance: many; d_gene: NA; v_gene: TRBV2; j_gene: TRBJ2-3; CDR3nt: TGTGCCAGCAGTGAACTCGAATTAGATACGCAGTATTTT; CDR3aa: CASSELELDTQYF
abundance: NA; d_gene: TRBD2; v_gene: TRBV6-1; j_gene: TRBJ2-1; CDR3nt: TGTGCCAGCAGCGAGTGGAGTTTAGCGGGGGAGAACTCCTACAATGAGCAGTTCTTC; CDR3aa: CASSEWSLAGENSYNEQFF
abundance: few; d_gene: NA; v_gene: TRBV6-6; j_gene: TRBJ2-7; CDR3nt: TGTGCCAGCAGGGCGGACGGCTACGAGCAGTACTTC; CDR3aa: CASRADGYEQYF
abundance: NA; d_gene: NA; v_gene: TRBV6-2/TRBV6-3; j_gene: TRBJ1-5; CDR3nt: TGTGCCAGCAGGGGACGGGACCAGCCCCAGCATTTT; CDR3aa: CASRGRDQPQHF